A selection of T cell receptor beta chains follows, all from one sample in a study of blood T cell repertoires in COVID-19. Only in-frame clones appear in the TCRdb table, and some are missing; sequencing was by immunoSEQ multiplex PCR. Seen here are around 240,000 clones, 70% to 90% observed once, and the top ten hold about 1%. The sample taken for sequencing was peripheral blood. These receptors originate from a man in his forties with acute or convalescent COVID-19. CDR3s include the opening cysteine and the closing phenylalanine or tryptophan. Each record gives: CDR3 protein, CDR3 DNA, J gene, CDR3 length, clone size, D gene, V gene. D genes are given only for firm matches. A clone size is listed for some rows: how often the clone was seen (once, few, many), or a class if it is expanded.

CASSRREVGYGYTF | TGTGCCAGCAGCCGTAGGGAGGTGGGCTATGGCTACACCTTC | TRBJ1-2 | 14 | few | . | TRBV7-2
CASRQGIMTEAFF | TGTGCCAGTCGACAGGGAATTATGACTGAAGCTTTCTTT | TRBJ1-1 | 13 | . | TRBD1 | TRBV6-5
CASSPGQDYGYTF | TGTGCCAGCAGCCCGGGACAGGACTATGGCTACACCTTC | TRBJ1-2 | 13 | . | TRBD1 | TRBV7-2
CASSQGTGGGTEAFF | TGTGCCAGCAGCCAAGGGACAGGGGGCGGCACTGAAGCTTTCTTT | TRBJ1-1 | 15 | . | TRBD1 | TRBV4-2
CASSLEGGVIYGYTF | TGCGCCAGCAGCTTGGAAGGGGGGGTAATCTATGGCTACACCTTC | TRBJ1-2 | 15 | . | . | TRBV5-1
CASSYEATNEKLFF | TGTGCCAGCAGTTACGAGGCAACTAATGAAAAACTGTTTTTT | TRBJ1-4 | 14 | . | . | TRBV6-5
CATSRDSGVRPYEQYF | TGTGCCACCAGCAGAGATAGCGGGGTCCGACCCTACGAGCAGTACTTC | TRBJ2-7 | 16 | . | TRBD2 | TRBV15
CASTVTALFKPSKHNSPLHF | TGTGCCAGCACGGTAACAGCACTCTTTAAGCCTTCTAAGCACAATTCACCCCTCCACTTT | TRBJ1-6 | 20 | . | . | TRBV27
CASSPVFRDRTNEQFF | TGCGCCAGCAGCCCCGTATTCCGGGACAGAACCAATGAGCAGTTCTTC | TRBJ2-1 | 16 | . | TRBD1 | TRBV4-1
CASSQVGTGNTGELFF | TGTGCCAGCAGCCAAGTCGGGACAGGGAACACCGGGGAGCTGTTTTTT | TRBJ2-2 | 16 | . | TRBD1 | TRBV14
CASSDRLAGGREQFF | TGTGCCAGCAGTGACCGACTAGCGGGGGGACGGGAGCAGTTCTTC | TRBJ2-1 | 15 | . | TRBD2 | TRBV6-4
CASSPTAGTGDTEAFF | TGTGCCAGCAGCCCGACTGCGGGGACTGGGGACACTGAAGCTTTCTTT | TRBJ1-1 | 16 | few | . | TRBV16
CASSLGTGNTEAFF | TGTGCCAGCAGTTTAGGGACAGGGAACACTGAAGCTTTCTTT | TRBJ1-1 | 14 | . | TRBD1 | TRBV6-5
CAFESGQGYEKLFF | TGTGCCTTCGAATCGGGACAAGGTTATGAAAAACTGTTTTTT | TRBJ1-4 | 14 | . | . | TRBV30
CASSPGRAMGGYTF | TGTGCCAGCAGCCCGGGGAGGGCTATGGGTGGCTACACCTTC | TRBJ1-2 | 14 | . | . | TRBV5-4
CASSRDIYEQYF | TGTGCCAGCAGCCGAGACATCTACGAGCAGTACTTC | TRBJ2-7 | 12 | many | . | TRBV14
CASSLGRGETYEQYF | TGTGCCAGCAGCTTAGGGCGGGGGGAGACCTACGAGCAGTACTTC | TRBJ2-7 | 15 | once | TRBD2 | TRBV11-2
CASSLTTGDGYTF | TGTGCCAGCAGCTTAACAACAGGGGATGGCTACACCTTC | TRBJ1-2 | 13 | . | TRBD1 | TRBV11-2
CASSFWGSSYEQYF | TGTGCCAGCAGCTTTTGGGGCAGCTCCTACGAGCAGTACTTC | TRBJ2-7 | 14 | . | . | TRBV7-2
CASSLVGGQGAGEAFF | TGTGCCAGCAGCTTAGTGGGAGGACAGGGGGCTGGGGAAGCTTTCTTT | TRBJ1-1 | 16 | . | TRBD1 | TRBV7-8